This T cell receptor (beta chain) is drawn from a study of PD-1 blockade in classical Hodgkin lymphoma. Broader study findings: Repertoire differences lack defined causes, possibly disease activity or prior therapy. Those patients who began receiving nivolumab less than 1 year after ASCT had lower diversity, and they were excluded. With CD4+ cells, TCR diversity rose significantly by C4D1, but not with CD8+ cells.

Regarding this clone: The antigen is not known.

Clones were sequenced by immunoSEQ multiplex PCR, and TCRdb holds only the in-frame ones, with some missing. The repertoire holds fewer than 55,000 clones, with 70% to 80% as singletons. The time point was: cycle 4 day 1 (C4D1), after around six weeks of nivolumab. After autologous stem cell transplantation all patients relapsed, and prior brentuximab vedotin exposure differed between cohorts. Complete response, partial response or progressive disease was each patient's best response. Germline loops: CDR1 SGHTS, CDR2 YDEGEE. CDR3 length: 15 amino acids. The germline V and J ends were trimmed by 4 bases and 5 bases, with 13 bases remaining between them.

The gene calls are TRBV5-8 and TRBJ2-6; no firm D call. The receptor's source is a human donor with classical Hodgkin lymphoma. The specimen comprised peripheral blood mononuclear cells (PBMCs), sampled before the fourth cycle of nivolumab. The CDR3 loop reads CASSVPPRRANVLTF. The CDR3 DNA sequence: TGTGCCAGCAGCGTACCTCCAAGAAGGGCCAACGTCCTGACTTTC.